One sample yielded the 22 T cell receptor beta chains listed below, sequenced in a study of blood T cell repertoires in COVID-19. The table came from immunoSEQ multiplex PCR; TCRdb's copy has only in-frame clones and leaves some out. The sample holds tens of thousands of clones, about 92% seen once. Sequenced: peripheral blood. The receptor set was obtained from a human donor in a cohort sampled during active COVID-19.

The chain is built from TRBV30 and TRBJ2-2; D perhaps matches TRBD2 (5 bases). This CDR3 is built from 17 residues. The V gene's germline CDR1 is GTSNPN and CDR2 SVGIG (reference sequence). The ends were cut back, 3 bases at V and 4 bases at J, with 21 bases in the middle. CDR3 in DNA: TGTGCCTGGAGACTTCCTCGGGGTCGGTGGGTCACCGGGGAGCTGTTTTTT. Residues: CAWRLPRGRWVTGELFF.

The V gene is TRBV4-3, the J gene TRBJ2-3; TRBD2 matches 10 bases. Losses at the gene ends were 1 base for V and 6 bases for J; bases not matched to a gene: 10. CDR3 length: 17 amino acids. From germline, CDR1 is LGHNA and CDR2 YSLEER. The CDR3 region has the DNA TGCGCCAGCAGCCAAGGTGGTAGCGGGGGGATGGTTGATACGCAGTATTTT. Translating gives CASSQGGSGGMVDTQYF.

The CDR3 nucleotides are TGTGCCAGCAGCTCCTCCCGGACAGGCGGCTATGGCTACACCTTC. Its translation: CASSSSRTGGYGYTF. The chain uses TRBV11-3 and TRBJ1-2; 7 bases line up with TRBD1. Germline loops: CDR1 SGHNT, CDR2 YENEEA. The CDR3 sequence is 15 residues long. The V and J ends lost 4 bases and 4 bases, in that order; junction bases with no gene match: 9.

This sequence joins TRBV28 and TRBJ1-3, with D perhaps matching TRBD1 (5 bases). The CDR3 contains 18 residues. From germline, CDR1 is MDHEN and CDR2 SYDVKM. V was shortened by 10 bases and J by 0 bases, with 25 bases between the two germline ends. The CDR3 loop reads CATGGVGGTLNSGNTIYF. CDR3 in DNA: TGTGCCACCGGAGGGGTTGGTGGCACTCTAAACTCTGGAAACACCATATATTTT.

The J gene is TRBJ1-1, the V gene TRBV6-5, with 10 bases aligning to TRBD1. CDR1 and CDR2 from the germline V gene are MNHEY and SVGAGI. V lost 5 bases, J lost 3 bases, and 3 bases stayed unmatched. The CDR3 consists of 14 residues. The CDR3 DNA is TGTGCCAGCAGTAAGGACAGGGGGGACACTGAAGCTTTCTTT. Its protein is CASSKDRGDTEAFF.

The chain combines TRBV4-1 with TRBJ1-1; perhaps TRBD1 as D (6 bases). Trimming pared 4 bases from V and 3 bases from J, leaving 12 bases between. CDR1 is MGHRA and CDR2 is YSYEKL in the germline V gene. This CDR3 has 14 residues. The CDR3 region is CASSPRGWDTEAFF. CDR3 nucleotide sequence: TGCGCCAGCAGCCCCAGGGGCTGGGACACTGAAGCTTTCTTT.

The CDR3 spells CASRPTGMGSPLHF. The CDR3 DNA is TGTGCCAGTAGACCAACAGGGATGGGATCACCCCTCCACTTT. The chain recombines TRBV19 with TRBJ1-6, with a tentative D call TRBD1 (6 bases). Per germline, CDR1 LNHDA and CDR2 SQIVND (reference sequence). The CDR3 has 14 residues. V dropped 6 bases and J dropped 10 bases, with 16 bases sitting between them. The variable domain in full, completed from reference TRBV19 and TRBJ1-6, reads DGGITQSPKYLFRKEGQNVTLSCEQNLNHDAMYWYRQDPGQGLRLIYYSQIVNDFQKGDIAEGYSVSREKKESFPLTVTSAQKNPTAFYLCASRPTGMGSPLHFGNGTRLTVT.

In DNA form, the CDR3 reads TGTGCCAGCAGCTCCTTAGCGGGAGAGAGGAACGAGCAGTACTTC. Protein sequence: CASSSLAGERNEQYF. The chain employs TRBV11-2 and TRBJ2-7; 9 bases align to TRBD2. V lost 4 bases and J lost 5; bases outside the gene matches: 9. The CDR3 contains 15 residues. The germline V gene has CDR1 SGHAT and CDR2 FQNNGV. Supplemented by reference TRBV11-2 and TRBJ2-7, the full variable domain reads EAGVAQSPRYKIIEKRQSVAFWCNPISGHATLYWYQQILGQGPKLLIQFQNNGVVDDSQLPKDRFSAERLKGVDSTLKIQPAKLEDSAVYLCASSSLAGERNEQYFGPGTRLTVT.

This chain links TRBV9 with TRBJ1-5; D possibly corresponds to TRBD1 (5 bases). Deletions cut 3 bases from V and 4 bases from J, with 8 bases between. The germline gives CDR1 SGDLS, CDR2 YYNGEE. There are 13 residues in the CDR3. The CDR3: CASSGGGNQPQHF. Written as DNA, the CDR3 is TGTGCCAGCAGCGGCGGGGGGAATCAGCCCCAGCATTTT.

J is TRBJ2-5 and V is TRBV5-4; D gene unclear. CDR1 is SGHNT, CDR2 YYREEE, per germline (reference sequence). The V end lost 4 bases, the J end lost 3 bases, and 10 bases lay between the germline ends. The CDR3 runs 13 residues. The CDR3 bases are TGTGCCAGCAGCGGGTACCAGGAAGAGACCCAGTACTTC. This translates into CASSGYQEETQYF.

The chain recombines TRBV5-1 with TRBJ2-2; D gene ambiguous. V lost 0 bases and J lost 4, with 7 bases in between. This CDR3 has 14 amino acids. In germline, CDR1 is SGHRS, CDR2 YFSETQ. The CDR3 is CASSLGPSTGELFF. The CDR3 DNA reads TGCGCCAGCAGCTTGGGGCCTAGCACCGGGGAGCTGTTTTTT.

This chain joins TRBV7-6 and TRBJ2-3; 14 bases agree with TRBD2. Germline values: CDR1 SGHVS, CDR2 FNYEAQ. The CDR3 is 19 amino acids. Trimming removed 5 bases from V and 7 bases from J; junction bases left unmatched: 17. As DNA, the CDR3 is TGTGCCAGCAGCCTAAACCCCGGGACTAGCGGGGGTTCCGCAAATACGCAGTATTTT. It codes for CASSLNPGTSGGSANTQYF.

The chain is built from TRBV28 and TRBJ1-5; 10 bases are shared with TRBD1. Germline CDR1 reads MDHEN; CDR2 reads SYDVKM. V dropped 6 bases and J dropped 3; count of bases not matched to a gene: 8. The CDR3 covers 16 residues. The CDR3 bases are TGTGCCAGCAGCCACATGGGACAGGGGAACAATCAGCCCCAGCATTTT. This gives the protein CASSHMGQGNNQPQHF. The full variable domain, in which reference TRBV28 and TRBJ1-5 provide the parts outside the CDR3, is DVKVTQSSRYLVKRTGEKVFLECVQDMDHENMFWYRQDPGLGLRLIYFSYDVKMKEKGDIPEGYSVSREKKERFSLILESASTNQTSMYLCASSHMGQGNNQPQHFGDGTRLSIL.

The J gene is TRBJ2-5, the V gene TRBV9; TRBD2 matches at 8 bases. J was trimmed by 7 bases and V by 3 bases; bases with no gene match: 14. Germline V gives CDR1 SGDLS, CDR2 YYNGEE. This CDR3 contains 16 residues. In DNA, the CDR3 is TGTGCCAGCAGCGCCAACTCTTGGACTAGCCACGGGACCCAGTACTTC. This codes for CASSANSWTSHGTQYF.

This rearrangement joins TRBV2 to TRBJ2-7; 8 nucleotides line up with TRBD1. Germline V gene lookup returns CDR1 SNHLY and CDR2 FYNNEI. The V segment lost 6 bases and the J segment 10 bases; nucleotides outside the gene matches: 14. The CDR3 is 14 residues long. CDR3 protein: CASREDREVGGQYF. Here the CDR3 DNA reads TGTGCCAGCAGGGAGGACAGGGAAGTTGGGGGCCAGTACTTC.

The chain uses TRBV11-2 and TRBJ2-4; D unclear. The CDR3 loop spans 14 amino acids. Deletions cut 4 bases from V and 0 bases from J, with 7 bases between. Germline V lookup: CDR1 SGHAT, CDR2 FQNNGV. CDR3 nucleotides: TGTGCCAGCAGCTCACGGTTAGCCAAAAACATTCAGTACTTC. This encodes CASSSRLAKNIQYF.

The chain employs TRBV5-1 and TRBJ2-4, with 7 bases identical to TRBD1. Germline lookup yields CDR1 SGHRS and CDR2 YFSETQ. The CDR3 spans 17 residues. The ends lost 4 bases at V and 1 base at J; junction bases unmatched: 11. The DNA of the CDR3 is TGCGCCAGCAGCCCGGAAGGAGGACAGGCTGCCAAAAACATTCAGTACTTC. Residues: CASSPEGGQAAKNIQYF. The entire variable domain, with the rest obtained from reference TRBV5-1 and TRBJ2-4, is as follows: KAGVTQTPRYLIKTRGQQVTLSCSPISGHRSVSWYQQTPGQGLQFLFEYFSETQRNKGNFPGRFSGRQFSNSRSEMNVSTLELGDSALYLCASSPEGGQAAKNIQYFGAGTRLSVL.

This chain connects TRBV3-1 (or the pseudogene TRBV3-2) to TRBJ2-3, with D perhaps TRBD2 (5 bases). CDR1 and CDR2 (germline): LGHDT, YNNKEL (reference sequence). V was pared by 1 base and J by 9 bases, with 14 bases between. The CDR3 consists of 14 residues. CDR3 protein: CASSQGRVQGTQYF. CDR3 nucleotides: TGTGCCAGCAGCCAAGGGCGGGTCCAAGGCACGCAGTATTTT.

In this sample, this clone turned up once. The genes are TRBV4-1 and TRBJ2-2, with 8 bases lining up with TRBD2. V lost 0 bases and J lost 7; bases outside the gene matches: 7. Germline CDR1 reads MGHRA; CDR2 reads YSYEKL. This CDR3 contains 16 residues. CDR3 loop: CASSQDSSGRVGELFF. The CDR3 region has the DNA TGCGCCAGCAGCCAAGATTCCAGCGGGAGAGTCGGGGAGCTGTTTTTT.

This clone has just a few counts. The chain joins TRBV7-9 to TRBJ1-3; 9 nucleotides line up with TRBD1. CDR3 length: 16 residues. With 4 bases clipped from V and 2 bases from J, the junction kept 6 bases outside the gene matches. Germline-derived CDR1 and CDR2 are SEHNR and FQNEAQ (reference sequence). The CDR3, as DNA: TGTGCCAGCAGCTCCACAGGGGGCGCGGCTGGAAACACCATATATTTT. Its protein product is CASSSTGGAAGNTIYF.

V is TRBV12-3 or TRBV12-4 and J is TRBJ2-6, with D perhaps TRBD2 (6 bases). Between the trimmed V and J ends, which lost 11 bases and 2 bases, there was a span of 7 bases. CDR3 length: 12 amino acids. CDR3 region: CACGTGANVLTF. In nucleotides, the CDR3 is TGTGCCTGCGGGACTGGGGCCAACGTCCTGACTTTC.

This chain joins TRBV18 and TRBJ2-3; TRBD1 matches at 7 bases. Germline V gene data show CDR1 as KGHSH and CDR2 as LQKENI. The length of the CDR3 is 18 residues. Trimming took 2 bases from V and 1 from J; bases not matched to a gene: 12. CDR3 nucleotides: TGTGCCAGCTCACCAGGGTTAAGGGGGCGGATCGGCACAGATACGCAGTATTTT. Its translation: CASSPGLRGRIGTDTQYF.